This T cell receptor (beta chain) was captured in a study of technical replicates of blood from a few donors. The table came from immunoSEQ multiplex PCR; TCRdb's copy has only in-frame clones and leaves some out. The sample carries over 65,000 clones, 90% to 95% recorded once. The CDR3 is 14 amino acids. With 3 bases clipped from V and 4 bases from J, the junction kept 4 bases outside the gene matches. Germline loops: CDR1 MDHEN, CDR2 SYDVKM. The material sequenced was T cells isolated from PBMCs. This sequence joins TRBV28 and TRBJ2-3; 7 bases fit TRBD1. The source of this sequence is a human donor in good health. The CDR3 DNA reads TGTGCCAGCAGTTTGGTCCAGGGGGCAGATACGCAGTATTTT. It yields the protein CASSLVQGADTQYF.